This paragraph reports one T cell receptor beta chain. Its antigen is not known. The PCR was carried out with 60 Vbeta primers and 13 Jbeta primers. The protocol was immunoSEQ multiplex PCR, while the TCRdb copy is restricted to in-frame clones and leaves out a portion. Of 100,000 to 150,000 clones listed, around 80% are singletons. These data come from a study of cytomegalovirus exposure and HLA in healthy donors. Notes on the study in general: Cytomegalovirus-associated TCR beta chains were listed, numbering 150 to 200.

V lost 4 bases and J 2 bases, leaving 3 bases between the germline ends. Germline CDR1 SGDLS, CDR2 YYNGEE. The CDR3 has 12 amino acids. V is TRBV9 and J is TRBJ2-2; no definite D call. The TCR originated in a woman aged 50 to 60 in good health and CMV-seropositive. The sequencing input was PBMCs. The DNA of the CDR3 is TGTGCCAGCAGCCTCAACACCGGGGAGCTGTTTTTT. Its protein product is CASSLNTGELFF.